The next 10 T cell receptor beta chains were all read from a single sample in a study of blood T cell repertoires in COVID-19. Here immunoSEQ multiplex PCR was the method, and the copy in TCRdb shows in-frame clones only, minus some. This sample has about 350,000 clones, with around 86% found just once. Sequenced: peripheral blood. Receptor source: a woman aged 50 to 60 with COVID-19, enrolled during active disease.

The rearrangement uses TRBV20-1 and TRBJ1-3; D not certain. Trimming removed 3 bases from V and 4 bases from J, with 10 bases in between. Looked up from germline, CDR1 is DFQATT and CDR2 is SNEGSKA (reference sequence). The CDR3 spans 13 residues. CDR3 in amino acids: CSASIVRGNTIYF. CDR3 in DNA: TGCAGTGCTAGTATCGTTAGAGGAAACACCATATATTTT.

This clone has just one count. J is TRBJ1-2 and V is TRBV6-5; the D gene is possibly TRBD1 (6 bases). V was clipped by 6 bases and J by 4 bases, with 15 bases between them. The germline V gene has CDR1 MNHEY and CDR2 SVGAGI. The CDR3 is made up of 14 amino acids. CDR3: CASRSNRASYGYTF. CDR3 sequence (DNA): TGTGCCAGCAGATCAAACAGGGCAAGCTATGGCTACACCTTC.

Written as DNA, the CDR3 is TGCGCCAGCAGCACAAGGACAAAGCGCAATGAGCAGTTCTTC. As protein: CASSTRTKRNEQFF. The chain couples TRBV5-1 to TRBJ2-1; D may be TRBD1 (5 bases). V lost 4 bases to trimming and J lost 6 bases, with 14 bases between them. The CDR3 covers 14 residues. Germline loops: CDR1 SGHRS, CDR2 YFSETQ.

The rearrangement uses TRBV10-1 and TRBJ1-1; TRBD1 is a possible D gene (5 bases). The CDR3 is made up of 13 amino acids. Germline CDR1 reads WNHNN; CDR2 reads SYGVQD (reference sequence). The V and J ends lost 4 bases and 5 bases respectively, with 11 bases between them. Here the CDR3 DNA reads TGCGCCAGCAGTGTAAGGGGAGGAACTGAAGCTTTCTTT. It is translated as CASSVRGGTEAFF.

The V and J genes are TRBV15 and TRBJ1-1; the match to TRBD1 covers 7 bases. CDR1 and CDR2 from the germline V gene are LNHNV and YYDKDF (reference sequence). This CDR3 has 15 residues. V was clipped by 1 base and J by 5 bases; unmatched bases: 7. The CDR3 coding sequence is TGTGCCACCAGCAGAGCTGAGACAGGGATAACTGAAGCTTTCTTT. As protein: CATSRAETGITEAFF.

The rearrangement uses TRBV5-1 and TRBJ1-1; D is uncertain. Per germline, CDR1 SGHRS and CDR2 YFSETQ. V was cut by 1 base and J by 1 base, with 5 bases left in between. The CDR3 covers 13 residues. CDR3: CASSLIQNTEAFF. DNA of the CDR3: TGCGCCAGCAGCTTGATCCAGAACACTGAAGCTTTCTTT. Full variable domain (outside the CDR3, taken from reference TRBV5-1 and TRBJ1-1): KAGVTQTPRYLIKTRGQQVTLSCSPISGHRSVSWYQQTPGQGLQFLFEYFSETQRNKGNFPGRFSGRQFSNSRSEMNVSTLELGDSALYLCASSLIQNTEAFFGQGTRLTVV.

Written as DNA, the CDR3 is TGTGCCAGTAGTATAGTTCGGACTAGCGGGACCTCCCCTGGATGGCTGTTTTTT. It is translated as CASSIVRTSGTSPGWLFF. The chain uses TRBV19 and TRBJ2-2; 12 bases match TRBD2. Germline values: CDR1 LNHDA, CDR2 SQIVND (reference sequence). This CDR3 spans 18 amino acids. V shed 1 base and J 13 bases; nucleotides not matched to a gene: 16.

The J gene is TRBJ2-5, the V gene TRBV5-1; TRBD2 might be the D (5 bases). The CDR3 sequence is 12 residues long. V lost 10 bases and J lost 4, with 14 bases in between. CDR1 and CDR2 (germline): SGHRS, YFSETQ. CDR3 sequence: CASKGVVETQYF. The CDR3 DNA reads TGCGCCTCCAAGGGAGTTGTAGAGACCCAGTACTTC.

This clone occurred once. V gene TRBV7-8 combines with J gene TRBJ2-4; D might be TRBD2 (5 bases). Germline CDR1 and CDR2: SGHVS and FQNEAQ. The CDR3 runs to 13 residues. Trimming took 5 bases from V and 7 from J, leaving 12 bases between them. In DNA form, the CDR3 reads TGTGCCAGCAGCACGAGCGGTCGGAACATTCAGTACTTC. This translates into CASSTSGRNIQYF.

The chain couples TRBV6-5 to TRBJ1-3; tentatively, D is TRBD1 (6 bases). CDR1 MNHEY and CDR2 SVGAGI come from the germline V gene. The CDR3 is made up of 14 amino acids. V lost 6 bases, J lost 9 bases, and 18 bases lay in between. In nucleotides, the CDR3 is TGTGCCAGCAGACCGACAGGCACCCGAACCACCATATATTTT. Translating it yields CASRPTGTRTTIYF.